This TCR beta chain is drawn from a study of T cells in localized non-small cell lung cancer (TCRdb year 2020). About the investigation overall: The study analyzed T cell repertoires of approximately 240 early-stage NSCLC patients, comparing tumors and uninvolved tumor-adjacent lungs. The cohort comprised around 250 treatment-naïve NSCLC patients with resected, localized lung tumors. A mean age of around 69 years was recorded for the NSCLC patients, of whom roughly 130 were male and 95 to 110 were female.

This clone was detected once. The specificity of this receptor is unknown. Base-call qualities are not available, and no considerably larger clone is one nucleotide away. At diagnosis, tumor, uninvolved tumor-adjacent lung and peripheral blood were collected and then preserved as a mix of FFPE and fresh-frozen material. Blood samples were analyzed as peripheral blood mononuclear cells for TCR repertoire profiling. TCR beta CDR3 regions were sequenced from DNA using the immunoSEQ Assay. On the study's bioinformatics: To compute T cell density, TCR beta template counts were normalized to usable DNA, which was estimated by amplifying housekeeping genes. The preseqR package was used to estimate richness by extrapolating to 400,000 templates for PBMC samples and to 120,000 templates for tissue samples. Clonality was defined as one minus Pielou's evenness. Differential abundance testing on productive amino-acid clonotypes, with a minimum total count of 5 and an alpha of 0.1, was used to identify tissue-enriched TCRs. Repertoire overlap between compartments was quantified with the Jaccard Index and Morisita Overlap Index. GLIPH clustered TCR beta CDR3s with public tetramer-defined viral CDR3s; viral motifs required at least three viral sequences plus V-gene enrichment. What TCRdb holds here is the immuneACCESS table cut down to in-frame rearrangements. Part of the clones is not present; checked against another copy, under half of the missing clones reflect an unresolved V gene, and the others are unexplained. V and J calls and clone size are copied from that table; D and trimming were computed from the DNA. This sample holds about 57,000 clones; approximately 89% were observed only once. The top ten clonotypes cover about 20% of the sample.

CDR1 and CDR2, per the germline V gene, are SGHTA and FQGNSA. V ends up 5 bases short and J 1 base short, with an unmatched junction base count of 8. The CDR3 numbers 15 residues from cysteine through phenylalanine. Just the 45-base CDR3 DNA is kept, in frame starting at base 1. Findings and caveats that apply to the study as a whole: Because multi-region sequencing of the tumors was not done, intratumor heterogeneity could not be ruled out. Longer overall survival was associated with higher blood T cell density, whereas shorter survival was associated with higher adjacent-lung clonality. Because of the exploratory design, TCR variables were selected using unadjusted p-values without false-discovery rate correction. Of the top 100 tumor clones, a median of 57 were detected in paired uninvolved adjacent lung; roughly 26 were also among that lung's top 100. The highest T cell clonality was observed in uninvolved tumor-adjacent lung, where clonality exceeded that of tumor, suggesting that antigenic responses were more focused in uninvolved tumor-adjacent lung.

The sequence is built from TRBV7-2 and TRBJ2-7; TRBD2 matches 7 bases in the middle. The sample was peripheral blood, taken before any cancer treatment. The receptor was isolated from a man aged 40 to 70 with stage I lung adenocarcinoma. The encoded CDR3 is CASSLERDGSYEQYF. At the DNA level, the sequence is TGTGCCAGCAGCCTAGAGCGGGACGGGTCCTACGAGCAGTACTTC.